These T cell receptor beta chains were read from a single sample in a study of blood T cell repertoires in COVID-19. Profiling relied on immunoSEQ multiplex PCR, and the TCRdb table lists in-frame clones only, not all of them. This sample has about 280,000 clones, with approximately 81% found just once. Sequenced sample: PBMCs or T cells enriched from blood (not recorded which). The receptors shown here come from a woman aged 45-65 years who had recovered from COVID-19. CDR3s include the opening cysteine and the closing phenylalanine or tryptophan. A D gene is named only where the DNA matches it firmly. Expanded clones get a size class; other rows say once, few or many, or leave the size out.

d_gene: TRBD1
abundance: few
v_gene: TRBV28
j_gene: TRBJ2-7
CDR3aa: CASSAGQDGFYF
CDR3nt: TGTGCCAGCAGTGCGGGACAGGATGGGTTTTACTTC

d_gene: .
abundance: .
v_gene: TRBV29-1
j_gene: TRBJ2-5
CDR3aa: CSVEATGTQYF
CDR3nt: TGCAGCGTTGAAGCCACCGGGACCCAGTACTTC

d_gene: TRBD2
abundance: .
v_gene: TRBV3-1/TRBV3-2
j_gene: TRBJ2-7
CDR3aa: CASSKEREGPSYEQYF
CDR3nt: TGTGCCAGCAGCAAAGAGCGGGAGGGACCCTCCTACGAGCAGTACTTC

d_gene: TRBD1
abundance: .
v_gene: TRBV7-2
j_gene: TRBJ1-4
CDR3aa: CASSKGQGGGEKLFF
CDR3nt: TGTGCCAGCAGCAAGGGACAGGGGGGTGGTGAAAAACTGTTTTTT

d_gene: TRBD1
abundance: once
v_gene: TRBV5-5
j_gene: TRBJ2-7
CDR3aa: CASSFHTGVSSYEQYF
CDR3nt: TGTGCCAGCAGCTTCCATACAGGGGTCAGCTCCTACGAGCAGTACTTC

d_gene: TRBD1
abundance: .
v_gene: TRBV5-5
j_gene: TRBJ2-4
CDR3aa: CASSTAGTGIPQSIQYF
CDR3nt: TGTGCCAGCAGCACCGCCGGGACAGGGATACCGCAGAGCATTCAGTACTTC

d_gene: .
abundance: .
v_gene: TRBV7-2
j_gene: TRBJ1-6
CDR3aa: CASSLGGFRSYNSPLHF
CDR3nt: TGTGCCAGCAGCTTAGGGGGCTTTCGCTCCTATAATTCACCCCTCCACTTT

d_gene: .
abundance: once
v_gene: TRBV4-1
j_gene: TRBJ2-1
CDR3aa: CASSYQYGGKNEQFF
CDR3nt: TGCGCCAGCAGTTATCAATATGGGGGGAAAAATGAGCAGTTCTTC

d_gene: .
abundance: .
v_gene: TRBV19
j_gene: TRBJ1-2
CDR3aa: CASTIGGNVYGYTF
CDR3nt: TGTGCCAGTACCATCGGAGGCAACGTATATGGCTACACCTTC

d_gene: TRBD1
abundance: .
v_gene: TRBV29-1
j_gene: TRBJ2-1
CDR3aa: CSADRGYEDEQFF
CDR3nt: TGCAGCGCAGACAGGGGGTATGAGGATGAGCAGTTCTTC

d_gene: TRBD2
abundance: .
v_gene: TRBV6-5
j_gene: TRBJ2-7
CDR3aa: CASSYAGGLATGEQYF
CDR3nt: TGTGCCAGCAGTTACGCGGGAGGCTTGGCCACCGGGGAGCAGTACTTC

d_gene: .
abundance: few
v_gene: TRBV30
j_gene: TRBJ2-2
CDR3aa: CAWRTGNTGELFF
CDR3nt: TGTGCCTGGAGGACAGGGAACACCGGGGAGCTGTTTTTT

d_gene: .
abundance: .
v_gene: TRBV19
j_gene: TRBJ1-1
CDR3aa: CASSDEVSQGEAFF
CDR3nt: TGTGCCAGTAGTGATGAAGTATCGCAGGGAGAAGCTTTCTTT

d_gene: TRBD2
abundance: .
v_gene: TRBV6-5
j_gene: TRBJ2-7
CDR3aa: CASSSWTSGSYEQYF
CDR3nt: TGTGCCAGCAGTTCTTGGACTAGCGGGAGCTACGAGCAGTACTTC

d_gene: .
abundance: .
v_gene: TRBV5-5
j_gene: TRBJ2-1
CDR3aa: CASSLAIAGTDEQFF
CDR3nt: TGTGCCAGCAGCTTAGCGATAGCGGGGACAGATGAGCAGTTCTTC

d_gene: .
abundance: .
v_gene: TRBV12-3/TRBV12-4
j_gene: TRBJ1-5
CDR3aa: CASTQNSNQPQHF
CDR3nt: TGTGCCAGCACCCAAAATAGCAATCAGCCCCAGCATTTT

d_gene: .
abundance: .
v_gene: TRBV28
j_gene: TRBJ1-1
CDR3aa: CASGKRGTEAFF
CDR3nt: TGTGCCAGCGGCAAAAGGGGCACTGAAGCTTTCTTT

d_gene: .
abundance: .
v_gene: TRBV3-1/TRBV3-2
j_gene: TRBJ2-7
CDR3aa: CASSQVSQGVAYEQYF
CDR3nt: TGTGCCAGCAGCCAAGTCTCACAAGGGGTGGCCTACGAGCAGTACTTC

d_gene: TRBD1
abundance: .
v_gene: TRBV19
j_gene: TRBJ1-2
CDR3aa: CASSIRDRPYGYTF
CDR3nt: TGTGCCAGTAGTATAAGGGACAGGCCCTATGGCTACACCTTC

d_gene: .
abundance: .
v_gene: TRBV7-9
j_gene: TRBJ2-5
CDR3aa: CASSAGQFLLETQYF
CDR3nt: TGTGCCAGCAGCGCGGGACAGTTTCTACTCGAGACCCAGTACTTC

d_gene: .
abundance: .
v_gene: TRBV6-5
j_gene: TRBJ1-6
CDR3aa: CASSYSGLSPLHF
CDR3nt: TGTGCCAGCAGTTACTCAGGACTTTCACCCCTCCACTTT

d_gene: TRBD1
abundance: .
v_gene: TRBV2
j_gene: TRBJ2-4
CDR3aa: CASSATGGPPSKNIQYF
CDR3nt: TGTGCCAGCAGTGCGACAGGGGGCCCTCCATCCAAAAACATTCAGTACTTC

d_gene: .
abundance: once
v_gene: TRBV25-1
j_gene: TRBJ1-6
CDR3aa: CASSESVGSISPLHF
CDR3nt: TGTGCCAGCAGTGAATCGGTGGGCTCTATTTCACCCCTCCACTTT

d_gene: .
abundance: .
v_gene: TRBV9
j_gene: TRBJ2-3
CDR3aa: CASSVRGTDTQYF
CDR3nt: TGTGCCAGCAGCGTGCGAGGCACAGATACGCAGTATTTT

d_gene: .
abundance: .
v_gene: TRBV5-1
j_gene: TRBJ1-2
CDR3aa: CASSLVFGDLGYTF
CDR3nt: TGCGCCAGCAGCTTGGTATTCGGGGATCTTGGTTACACCTTC

d_gene: .
abundance: .
v_gene: TRBV27
j_gene: TRBJ2-7
CDR3aa: CASRGRPRGTYEQYF
CDR3nt: TGTGCCAGCAGAGGAAGGCCCCGGGGGACCTACGAGCAGTACTTC